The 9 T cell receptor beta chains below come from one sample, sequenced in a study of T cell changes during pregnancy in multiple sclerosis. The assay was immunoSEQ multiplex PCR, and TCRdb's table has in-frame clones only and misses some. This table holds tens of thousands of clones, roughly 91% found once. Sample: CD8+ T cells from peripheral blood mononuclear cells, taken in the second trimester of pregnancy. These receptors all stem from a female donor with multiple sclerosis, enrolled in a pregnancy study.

CDR3 coding DNA: TGTGCCAGCAGTGAAGTCTGGAGCGGGAGTTCCTACAATGAGCAGTTCTTC. Its protein is CASSEVWSGSSYNEQFF. The rearrangement uses TRBV6-1 and TRBJ2-1, with 8 bases identical to TRBD2. This CDR3 has 17 residues. Trimming at V came to 1 base and at J to 1 base, leaving 6 bases not matched to a gene. Germline V gene lookup returns CDR1 MNHNS and CDR2 SASEGT.

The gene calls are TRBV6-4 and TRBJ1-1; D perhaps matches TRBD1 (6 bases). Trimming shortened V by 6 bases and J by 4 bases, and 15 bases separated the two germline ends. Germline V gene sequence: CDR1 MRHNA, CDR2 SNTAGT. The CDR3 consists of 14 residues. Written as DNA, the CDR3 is TGTGCCAGCAGGGAGACAGGAATGGGCACTGAAGCTTTCTTT. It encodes CASRETGMGTEAFF.

The DNA for the CDR3 is TGTGCCAGCAGCCGCCGGGGCGAGCAGTACTTC. It encodes CASSRRGEQYF. The chain joins TRBV7-9 to TRBJ2-7, with a weak D call TRBD2 (5 bases). There are 11 residues in the CDR3. Looked up from germline, CDR1 is SEHNR and CDR2 is FQNEAQ (reference sequence). V gave up 5 bases and J gave up 6 bases, with 8 bases separating them.

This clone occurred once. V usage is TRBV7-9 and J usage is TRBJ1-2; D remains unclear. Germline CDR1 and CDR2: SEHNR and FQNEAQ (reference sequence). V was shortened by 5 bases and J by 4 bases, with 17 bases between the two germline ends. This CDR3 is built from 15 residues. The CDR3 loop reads CASSNFREALYGYTF. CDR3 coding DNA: TGTGCCAGCAGCAACTTTCGGGAAGCCCTCTATGGCTACACCTTC.

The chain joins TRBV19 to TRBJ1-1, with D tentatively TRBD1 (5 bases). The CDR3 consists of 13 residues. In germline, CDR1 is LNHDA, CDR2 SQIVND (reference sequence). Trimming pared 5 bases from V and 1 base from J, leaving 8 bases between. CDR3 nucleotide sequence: TGTGCCAGTAGTTATGACAGGAACACTGAAGCTTTCTTT. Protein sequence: CASSYDRNTEAFF.

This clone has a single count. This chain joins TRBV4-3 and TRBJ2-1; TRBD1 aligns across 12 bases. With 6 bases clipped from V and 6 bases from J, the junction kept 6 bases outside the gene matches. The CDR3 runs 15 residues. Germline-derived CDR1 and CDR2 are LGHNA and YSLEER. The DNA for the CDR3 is TGCGCCAGCAGGGTGGGACAGGGGGCTGTCAATGAGCAGTTCTTC. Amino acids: CASRVGQGAVNEQFF.

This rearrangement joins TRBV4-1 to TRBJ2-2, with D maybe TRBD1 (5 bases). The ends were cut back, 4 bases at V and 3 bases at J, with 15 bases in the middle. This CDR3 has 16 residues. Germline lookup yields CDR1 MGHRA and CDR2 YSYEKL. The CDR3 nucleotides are TGCGCCAGCAGCCCCTCAGGGCCGCATGACACCGGGGAGCTGTTTTTT. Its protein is CASSPSGPHDTGELFF.

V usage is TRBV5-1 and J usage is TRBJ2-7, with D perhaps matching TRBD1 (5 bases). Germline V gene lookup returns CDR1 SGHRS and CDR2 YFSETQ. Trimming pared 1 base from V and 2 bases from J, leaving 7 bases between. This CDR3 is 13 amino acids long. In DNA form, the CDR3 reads TGCGCCAGCAGCTTGACAGGAGCCTACGAGCAGTACTTC. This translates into CASSLTGAYEQYF.

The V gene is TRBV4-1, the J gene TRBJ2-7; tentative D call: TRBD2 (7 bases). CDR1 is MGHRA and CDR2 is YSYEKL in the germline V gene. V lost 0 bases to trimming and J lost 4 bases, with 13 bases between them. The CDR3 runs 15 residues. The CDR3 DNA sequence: TGCGCCAGCAGCCAAGATAACAGGGAGGGATACGAGCAGTACTTC. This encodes CASSQDNREGYEQYF.